This T cell receptor (beta chain) was identified in a study of a mutant IDH1 vaccine in newly diagnosed glioma. About the research overall: Those enrolled had earlier been treated with radiotherapy, temozolomide, or both, mostly both. Study-level findings and limits: Pseudoprogression apparently lacked any relation to changes in top peripheral T cell clonotypes. The occurrence of vaccine-induced immune responses was seen in 90% to 95% of patients.

Only in-frame clones appear in the TCRdb table, and some are missing; sequencing was by immunoSEQ multiplex PCR. Among tens of thousands of clones listed, approximately 80% were seen once. A word on this clone: Antigen: not known.

Indicated time point: baseline, week 1 (first vaccination visit). The treatment is: pre-vaccination baseline after standard-of-care therapy. V lost 3 bases, J lost 5 bases, and 5 bases stayed unmatched. Germline V gives CDR1 LNHDA, CDR2 SQIVND (reference sequence). The CDR3 consists of 14 residues. The specimen was PBMCs, collected from a glioma patient treated with radiotherapy, temozolomide or both. The chain joins TRBV19 to TRBJ2-7; 9 nucleotides align to TRBD1. The sequence came from a man aged 35 to 55 with glioma. Some clones in this sample may be carry-over from other donors' samples. The CDR3 sequence: CASSMGTGTDEQYF. CDR3 bases: TGTGCCAGTAGTATGGGGACAGGGACTGACGAGCAGTACTTC.